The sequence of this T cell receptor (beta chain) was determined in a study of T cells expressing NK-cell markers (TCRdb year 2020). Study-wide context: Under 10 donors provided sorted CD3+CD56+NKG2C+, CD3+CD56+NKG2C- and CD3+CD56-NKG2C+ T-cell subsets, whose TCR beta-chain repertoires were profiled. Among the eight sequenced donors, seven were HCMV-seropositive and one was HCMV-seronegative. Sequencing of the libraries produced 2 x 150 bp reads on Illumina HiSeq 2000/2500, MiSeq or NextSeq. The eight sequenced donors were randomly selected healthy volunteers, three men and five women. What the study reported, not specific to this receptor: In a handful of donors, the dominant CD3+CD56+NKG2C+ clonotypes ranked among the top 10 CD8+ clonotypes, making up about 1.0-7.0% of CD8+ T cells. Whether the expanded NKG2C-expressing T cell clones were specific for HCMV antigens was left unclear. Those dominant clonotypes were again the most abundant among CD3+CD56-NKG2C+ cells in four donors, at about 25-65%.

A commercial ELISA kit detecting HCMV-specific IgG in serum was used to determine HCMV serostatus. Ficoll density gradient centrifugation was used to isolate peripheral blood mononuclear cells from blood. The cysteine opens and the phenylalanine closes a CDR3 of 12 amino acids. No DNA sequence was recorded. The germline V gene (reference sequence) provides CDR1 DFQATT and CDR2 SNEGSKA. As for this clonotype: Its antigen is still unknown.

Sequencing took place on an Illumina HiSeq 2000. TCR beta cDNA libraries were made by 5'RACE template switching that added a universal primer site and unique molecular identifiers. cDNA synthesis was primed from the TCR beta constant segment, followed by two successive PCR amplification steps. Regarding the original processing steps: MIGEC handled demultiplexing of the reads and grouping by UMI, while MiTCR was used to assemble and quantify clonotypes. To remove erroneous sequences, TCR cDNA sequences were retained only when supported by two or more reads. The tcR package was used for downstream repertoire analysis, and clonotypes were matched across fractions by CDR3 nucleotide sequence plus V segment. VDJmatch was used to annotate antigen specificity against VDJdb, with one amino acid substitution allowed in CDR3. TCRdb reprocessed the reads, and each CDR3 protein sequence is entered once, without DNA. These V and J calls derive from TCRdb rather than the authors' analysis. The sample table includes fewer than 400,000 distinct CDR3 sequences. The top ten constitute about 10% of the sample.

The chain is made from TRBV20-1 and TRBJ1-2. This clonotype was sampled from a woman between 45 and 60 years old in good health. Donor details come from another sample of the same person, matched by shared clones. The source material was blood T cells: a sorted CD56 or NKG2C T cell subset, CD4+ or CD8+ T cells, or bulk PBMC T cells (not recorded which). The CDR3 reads CRAAADYYGYTF.